This TCR beta chain was sequenced during a study of T cells in Graves' hyperthyroidism and ophthalmopathy. Regarding the study as a whole: Expanded thyroid clonotypes (above 0.001) were mostly also found in blood.

This CDR3 region has 14 residues. Trimming removed 6 bases from V and 3 bases from J, with 15 bases in between. In germline, CDR1 is SGHAT, CDR2 FQNNGV. RNA transcripts served as the template for amplifying TCR beta CDR3 regions. RT-PCR in the first round (using the HTBI primer set) targeted the TCR CDR3. Each CDR3 protein gets one entry after TCRdb re-called the multiplex PCR reads with MiXCR. The sample contains a few hundred thousand distinct CDR3 sequences, less than 25% of which appear only once. This clonotype came up many times. The antigen is not known. Researchers defined stable Graves' hyperthyroidism as no ophthalmopathy progression within 18 months. Subjects aged 18 to 65 presented with newly diagnosed hyperthyroidism of less than 2 months' duration. Diagnostic assessment was based on clinical symptoms, serum thyroxine and TRAb, thyroid ultrasound and orbital computed tomography.

Sample: blood. The clonotype was recovered from a man aged 18-30 years with Graves' hyperthyroidism. V gene TRBV11-2 combines with J gene TRBJ2-7; D perhaps matches TRBD1 (7 bases). In nucleotides, the CDR3 is TGTGCCAGCAGTGAAGACAGGGAGGTCTACGAGCAGTACTTC. It codes for CASSEDREVYEQYF.